The subject of this entry is one T cell receptor beta chain. Its antigen is not known. RNA totalling about 0.5 to 1 ug underwent reverse transcription with random hexamers. A multiplex approach, immunoSEQ multiplex PCR, amplified TCR beta CDR3 across 54 Vbeta and 13 Jbeta. TCRdb used MiXCR to reprocess the immunoSEQ multiplex PCR reads, holding one entry per CDR3 protein. The sample has 200,000 or so distinct CDR3 sequences, about 95% seen once. Trimming took off 6 bases at V and 3 bases at J, with 18 bases between the two ends. CDR1 is LGHDT and CDR2 is YNNKEL in the germline V gene (reference sequence). The CDR3 is made up of 16 amino acids. The sample originates from a study of CD8 T cells in Susac syndrome. Whole-study findings and limits: The study conceded that its TCR sequencing and HLA analysis involved relatively few individuals.

The chain employs TRBV3-1 and TRBJ2-1, with no clear D. The sample taken for sequencing was CD4+ T cells from PBMCs. The receptor comes from a human donor with multiple sclerosis. The CDR3: CASRAVLSTGYNEQFF. For the CDR3, the DNA is TGTGCCAGCAGGGCTGTCTTGAGTACCGGCTACAATGAGCAGTTCTTC.